The 2 T cell receptor beta chains in this list originate from one sample, sequenced in a study of spatial heterogeneity in lung cancer. TCRdb fed the 5' RACE reads into MiXCR, producing one record per CDR3 protein. The sample records about 45,000 distinct CDR3 sequences, roughly 13% being singletons. This sample's time point: sample taken at primary tumor resection. Whole RNA obtained from tumor, nontumor lung or frozen PBMC underwent sequencing without sorting. The sequenced sample was PBMCs, obtained at surgery. All receptors come from a male donor with early-stage non-small cell lung cancer.

CDR3 sequence: CSARDPSGGSYNEQFF. CDR3 nucleotides: TGCAGTGCTAGAGATCCTAGCGGGGGTTCGTACAATGAGCAGTTCTTC. V gene TRBV20-1 combines with J gene TRBJ2-1; 10 positions agree with TRBD2. After removal of 0 bases from V and 4 bases from J, the junction contained 6 bases not matched to a gene. From germline, CDR1 is DFQATT and CDR2 SNEGSKA (reference sequence). There are 16 residues in the CDR3.

This clonotype was picked up a small number of times. V gene TRBV20-1 combines with J gene TRBJ2-3; D may be TRBD1 or TRBD2 (6 bases each). The CDR3 covers 15 residues. Trimming pared 0 bases from V and 2 bases from J, leaving 12 bases between. The germline V gene has CDR1 DFQATT and CDR2 SNEGSKA (reference sequence). The CDR3, as DNA: TGCAGTGCTAGAGAAGGGGGGCGCTCCACAGATACGCAGTATTTT. This gives the protein CSAREGGRSTDTQYF.